The 10 T cell receptor beta chains reported below all come from one sample, sequenced in a study of spatial heterogeneity in lung cancer. General study results and limits: Within tumors, counts of expanded alpha and beta TCRs tracked tumor mutation counts.

No antigen has been identified for these receptors. TCRdb passed the 5' RACE reads through MiXCR, listing each CDR3 protein once. The data hold thousands of distinct CDR3 sequences, with roughly a tenth observed a single time. Time point of the sample: sample taken at primary tumor resection. The specimen comprised lung tumor tissue, sampled at surgery. Source of these receptors: a female donor with early-stage non-small cell lung cancer.

The chain uses TRBV10-3 and TRBJ1-2; 7 bases match TRBD1. V lost 5 bases to trimming and J lost 2 bases; unmatched junction nucleotides: 11. CDR1 ENHRY and CDR2 SYGVKD come from the germline V gene. This CDR3 has 16 amino acids. The CDR3 sequence is CAISPNPQTGNYGYTF. CDR3 nucleotides: TGTGCCATCAGTCCTAACCCCCAGACAGGGAACTATGGCTACACCTTC.

By share, this clonotype ranks as medium-sized (0.01 to 0.1%). The V and J genes are TRBV7-3 and TRBJ2-2, with a tentative D call TRBD2 (6 bases). The CDR3 is made up of 15 amino acids. Trimming took off 6 bases at V and 1 base at J, with 12 bases between the two ends. Germline V gene sequence: CDR1 SGHTA, CDR2 FQGTGA. The CDR3 DNA follows: TGTGCCAGCAGGTCGGAGGGACTGAACACCGGGGAGCTGTTTTTT. It encodes CASRSEGLNTGELFF.

This clonotype occurred many times. Here the CDR3 reads CASTTGGNEQFF. CDR3 in DNA: TGTGCCAGCACCACCGGGGGGAATGAGCAGTTCTTC. The V call is TRBV6-6, the J call TRBJ2-1, with 7 bases matching TRBD2. This CDR3 has 12 residues. J lost 7 bases, V lost 7 bases, and 4 bases had no gene match. Per the germline V gene, CDR1 is MNHNY and CDR2 is SVGAGI (reference sequence).

This clonotype was counted at least ten times. V and J are TRBV27 and TRBJ2-5, with 8 positions matching TRBD1. Trimming removed 4 bases from V and 7 bases from J; junction bases left unmatched: 11. Germline V gene lookup returns CDR1 MNHEY and CDR2 SMNVEV (reference sequence). This CDR3 spans 15 amino acids. CDR3 residues: CASSSSGQGRVTQYF. In DNA, the CDR3 is TGTGCCAGCAGTTCTTCCGGACAGGGACGGGTGACCCAGTACTTC.

By sample share, this clonotype is medium-sized. The chain combines TRBV6-1 with TRBJ1-5, with D uncertain. The V end was cut by 9 bases, the J end by 6 bases, with 15 bases between. The germline gives CDR1 MNHNS, CDR2 SASEGT. The CDR3 has 13 amino acids. CDR3 nucleotides: TGTGCCAGTGAGGACTCTGATATTCAGCCCCAGCATTTT. Its translation: CASEDSDIQPQHF.

This clonotype was seen at least ten times. The genes are TRBV5-4 and TRBJ2-3; the D call may be TRBD1 or TRBD2 (5 bases each). This CDR3 has 14 amino acids. CDR1 is SGHNT, CDR2 YYREEE, per germline (reference sequence). The V end lost 0 bases, the J end lost 5 bases, and 10 bases lay between the germline ends. DNA for the CDR3: TGTGCCAGCAGCTTGGCGGGGCCTGAAGATACGCAGTATTTT. Translated: CASSLAGPEDTQYF.

The chain combines TRBV7-9 with TRBJ1-1; weak D call: TRBD1 (5 bases). The CDR3 runs 16 residues. Germline CDR1 reads SEHNR; CDR2 reads FQNEAQ (reference sequence). The ends were cut back, 5 bases at V and 4 bases at J, with 20 bases in the middle. CDR3 bases: TGTGCCAGCAGCCTACACTCCCGGGGGAGCCGCACTGAAGCTTTCTTT. Residues: CASSLHSRGSRTEAFF.

Of note for this clonotype: A much larger clone lies one base from this, so it may be a read error. The V call is TRBV7-9, the J call TRBJ2-7, with 8 bases fitting TRBD1. Germline-derived CDR1 and CDR2 are SEHNR and FQNEAQ (reference sequence). This CDR3 is built from 14 residues. CDR3 protein: CASSGQGASYVQYF. The CDR3 DNA reads TGTGCCAGCTCTGGTCAGGGGGCTTCGTACGTGCAGTACTTC.

This clonotype is labeled large. The chain carries TRBV4-2 and TRBJ2-6, with 10 bases fitting TRBD2. Looked up from germline, CDR1 is LGHNA and CDR2 is YNFKEQ. There are 17 residues in the CDR3. With 2 bases clipped from V and 2 bases from J, the junction kept 3 bases outside the gene matches. CDR3 protein: CASSQLAGGTGANVLTF. Written as DNA, the CDR3 is TGTGCCAGCAGCCAATTAGCGGGGGGAACTGGGGCCAACGTCCTGACTTTC.

Within the sample, this clonotype is medium-sized. V usage is TRBV4-1 and J usage is TRBJ1-4, with D unclear. The length of the CDR3 is 15 residues. Germline CDR1 is MGHRA and CDR2 is YSYEKL. The V end lost 1 base, the J end lost 0 bases, and 6 bases lay between the germline ends. The CDR3 coding sequence is TGCGCCAGCAGCCAAGCATCTGCAACTAATGAAAAACTGTTTTTT. Its protein is CASSQASATNEKLFF.